This note documents a single T cell receptor (beta chain) sequence. As originally analysed: Amplifying reference gene primers gave estimates of nucleated cell counts. The data were produced by immunoSEQ multiplex PCR, yet TCRdb's version contains in-frame clones alone and is incomplete. The V and J calls and clone size were taken over from that table, and D and trimming were inferred from the DNA. The sample gives a few hundred thousand clones, about 83% of which show up once; roughly 6.2% is in the top ten. The data stem from a study of blood T cell repertoires in COVID-19. Across the study: T cells, B-cell-depleted T cells, or PBMCs provided the cDNA or gDNA that served as material.

Per the germline V gene, CDR1 is LGHNA and CDR2 is YSLEER. The CDR3 is made up of 14 amino acids. With V trimmed by 3 bases and J by 2 bases, 1 base remained unmatched. The chain carries TRBV4-3 and TRBJ2-5; 9 positions match TRBD1. This sequence originates from a man between 60 and 70 years old who had recovered from COVID-19. The specimen sequenced was peripheral blood. CDR3 nucleotides: TGCGCCAGCAGCCAGGGGACAGGGCAAGAGACCCAGTACTTC. Its protein product is CASSQGTGQETQYF.